What follows is one T cell receptor beta chain and its context. No antigen is known for it. Primers used in a second PCR of roughly 6 to 12 cycles were a sample-barcoded 5' primer and a J-beta primer mix. Each CDR3 protein gets one entry after TCRdb re-called the 5' RACE reads with MiXCR. This table has roughly 500,000 distinct CDR3 sequences, roughly a quarter appearing once. The data are from a study of blood T cells in healthy people across ages. Findings and limits, study-wide: Naive T cell percentage by flow cytometry tracked strongly with beta diversity. Possibly confounding the expanded clonotype changes was the fact that donor CMV status was unknown.

Germline V gene data show CDR1 as MNHEY and CDR2 as SVGAGI. The junction had 3 bases not matched to a gene; V was cut back by 0 bases and J by 3 bases. The CDR3 is made up of 15 amino acids. The sample consisted of blood. This sequence was found in a woman in her 70s in good health. The rearrangement uses TRBV6-5 and TRBJ2-7, with 9 bases fitting TRBD1. The CDR3 loop reads CASSYSGTGNYEQYF. CDR3 bases: TGTGCCAGCAGTTACTCCGGGACAGGGAACTACGAGCAGTACTTC.